These 5 T cell receptor beta chains originate from one sample sequenced in a study of cytomegalovirus exposure and HLA in healthy donors. The PCR contained 60 Vbeta and 13 Jbeta primers. Here immunoSEQ multiplex PCR was the method, and the copy in TCRdb shows in-frame clones only, minus some. The repertoire holds around 100,000 clones, 55% to 75% seen once, with approximately 15% in the top ten. Sequencing was performed on PBMCs. The origin of the receptors is a young woman in good health and CMV-seropositive.

The V call is TRBV6-6, the J call TRBJ1-2, with 10 bases that match TRBD1. CDR1 is MNHNY, CDR2 SVGAGI, per germline (reference sequence). Trimming took 0 bases from V and 2 from J; bases not matched to a gene: 0. This CDR3 has 15 amino acids. This chain's CDR3 is CASSYSGQGNYGYTF. The CDR3 coding sequence is TGTGCCAGCAGTTACTCGGGACAGGGGAACTATGGCTACACCTTC.

The rearrangement joins TRBV30 to TRBJ2-2; 9 nucleotides line up with TRBD1. The CDR3 extends over 14 amino acids. J gave up 6 bases and V 3 bases, and 5 bases lay outside the gene matches. Germline CDR1 reads GTSNPN; CDR2 reads SVGIG (reference sequence). CDR3 amino acids: CAWRVQGAAGELFF. In DNA, the CDR3 is TGTGCCTGGAGAGTACAGGGGGCGGCCGGGGAGCTGTTTTTT.

This rearrangement joins TRBV4-3 to TRBJ2-1; 11 bases fit TRBD2. CDR3 size: 17 residues. The germline V gene has CDR1 LGHNA and CDR2 YSLEER. Trimming removed 1 base from V and 0 bases from J; junction bases left unmatched: 2. The DNA of the CDR3 is TGCGCCAGCAGCCAAGCTCTAGCGGGGGGCTCCTACAATGAGCAGTTCTTC. Its translation is CASSQALAGGSYNEQFF.

In its sample, this clone was seen a few times. The gene calls are TRBV5-4 and TRBJ2-7; TRBD1 matches 7 bases. The CDR3 sequence is 16 residues long. Per the germline V gene, CDR1 is SGHNT and CDR2 is YYREEE (reference sequence). J lost 7 bases, V lost 0 bases, and 13 bases had no gene match. CDR3: CASSLGDRAEVGEQYF. The CDR3, as DNA: TGTGCCAGCAGCTTGGGTGACAGGGCCGAGGTCGGGGAGCAGTACTTC.

This chain joins TRBV5-1 and TRBJ1-1, with D possibly matching TRBD1 (6 bases). V dropped 0 bases and J dropped 4 bases, with 10 bases sitting between them. From germline, CDR1 is SGHRS and CDR2 YFSETQ. The CDR3 covers 14 residues. This CDR3 is CASSLVGGSTEAFF. DNA of the CDR3: TGCGCCAGCAGCTTGGTAGGGGGTAGCACTGAAGCTTTCTTT.